This TCR beta chain was documented in a study of shared clonotypes between healthy human individuals. Across the whole study: Donors, aged 18 to 49, were a couple of women and three men. Three plates were used per donor for CD4 naive, three for CD4 memory, two for CD8 naive and one for CD8 memory.

Assay execution proceeded at the deep level. TCRdb's table, derived via immunoSEQ multiplex PCR, lists solely in-frame clones and lacks some. This sample has some 2,100,000 clones, with approximately 96% found just once. Study conclusions and caveats: Non-shared clonotypes were found to have lower generation probabilities than the clonotypes that were shared by all four of the sorted-subset donors.

As to this clone: The antigen is unknown.

The sample comprised naive CD4+ T cells sorted from blood. Subset meaning: CD45RA+ positively selected. The sequence was collected from a man aged 18 to 30 in good health.

Here the CDR3 DNA reads TGTGCCAGCTCCGGGGGAACTAGCGGGGTCGGTAGGGCAGATACGCAGTATTTT. It yields the protein CASSGGTSGVGRADTQYF. The chain uses TRBV2 and TRBJ2-3; TRBD2 agrees at 10 bases. Trimming at V came to 8 bases and at J to 4 bases, leaving 18 bases not matched to a gene. Germline loops: CDR1 SNHLY, CDR2 FYNNEI. This CDR3 has 18 amino acids.